This T cell receptor beta chain was retrieved from a study of response to subunit inactivated influenza vaccine. This CDR3 contains 16 residues. Germline CDR1 and CDR2: LGHNA and YNFKEQ. V was shortened by 0 bases and J by 2 bases, with 11 bases between the two germline ends. TCRdb called the RT-PCR reads again in MiXCR, with one record for every CDR3 protein. The sample records about 540,000 distinct CDR3 sequences, less than 25% being singletons. This clonotype came up a few times. These same records also appear under a second study, on T cells expressing NK-cell markers. From that paper: What made the TCR beta cDNA was 5'RACE template switching with UMIs. Out of eight donors sequenced, seven tested HCMV-seropositive and the remaining one seronegative. Dominance of the CD3+CD56-NKG2C+ fraction by these clonotypes also held in a handful of donors.

This receptor was taken from a man in his fifties or sixties who received an inactivated influenza vaccine. This specimen was CD4+ T cells sorted from PBMCs, taken about 11 days after vaccination. The rearrangement joins TRBV4-2 to TRBJ2-1; D may be TRBD2 (6 bases). In nucleotides, the CDR3 is TGTGCCAGCAGCCAAGATTGGGGCGGGGCCTACAATGAGCAGTTCTTC. Translated: CASSQDWGGAYNEQFF.